The rows below give T cell receptor beta chains drawn from one sample of a study of T cells in Graves' hyperthyroidism and ophthalmopathy. TCRdb re-called the multiplex PCR reads with MiXCR, one entry per CDR3 protein. The sample records roughly 640,000 distinct CDR3 sequences, 16% being singletons. What was sequenced was blood. The receptors here all came from a woman in her forties with Graves' ophthalmopathy. Both conserved end residues are part of each CDR3. D genes are given only for firm matches. Only some rows state a clone size, as once, few, many or a class for expanded clones.

clone size: .
J gene: TRBJ2-5
V gene: TRBV10-3
D gene: TRBD2
CDR3 protein: CATSGGTSASGEYF
CDR3 DNA: TGTGCCACCTCAGGAGGGACTAGCGCATCAGGGGAGTACTTC

clone size: many
J gene: TRBJ1-5
V gene: TRBV28
D gene: .
CDR3 protein: CASRSGNQYPQHF
CDR3 DNA: TGTGCCAGCAGATCAGGGAATCAGTACCCCCAGCATTTT

clone size: .
J gene: TRBJ1-3
V gene: TRBV3-1
D gene: .
CDR3 protein: CASGWRQRTRFGNTIYF
CDR3 DNA: TGTGCCAGCGGATGGAGACAGCGGACACGGTTTGGAAACACCATATATTTT

clone size: .
J gene: TRBJ2-1
V gene: TRBV20-1
D gene: TRBD2
CDR3 protein: CSARVVVAGGAYYNEQFF
CDR3 DNA: TGCAGTGCTAGAGTGGTAGTAGCGGGAGGCGCATATTACAATGAGCAGTTCTTC

clone size: .
J gene: TRBJ1-1
V gene: TRBV5-6
D gene: .
CDR3 protein: CASSLLAEVGEAFF
CDR3 DNA: TGTGCCAGCAGCTTGCTCGCGGAGGTAGGTGAAGCTTTCTTT

clone size: many
J gene: TRBJ2-3
V gene: TRBV7-3
D gene: .
CDR3 protein: CASSSTPEDTQYF
CDR3 DNA: TGTGCCAGCAGCTCCACGCCGGAAGATACGCAGTATTTT

clone size: many
J gene: TRBJ2-7
V gene: TRBV3-1
D gene: TRBD2
CDR3 protein: CASSPRLAGGPYEQYF
CDR3 DNA: TGTGCCAGCAGCCCCCGGCTAGCGGGGGGCCCCTACGAGCAGTACTTC

clone size: few
J gene: TRBJ2-1
V gene: TRBV7-8
D gene: TRBD2
CDR3 protein: CASSPETASGLRFF
CDR3 DNA: TGTGCCAGCAGCCCAGAGACAGCTAGCGGACTCAGGTTCTTC

clone size: .
J gene: TRBJ2-5
V gene: TRBV2
D gene: .
CDR3 protein: CASSEFVAEETQYF
CDR3 DNA: TGTGCCAGCAGTGAATTTGTTGCAGAAGAGACCCAGTACTTC

clone size: many
J gene: TRBJ2-7
V gene: TRBV28
D gene: .
CDR3 protein: CASSTRLAWVDEQYF
CDR3 DNA: TGTGCCAGCAGTACGCGATTGGCTTGGGTTGACGAGCAGTACTTC

clone size: few
J gene: TRBJ2-7
V gene: TRBV4-1
D gene: .
CDR3 protein: CASTLESQGNYEQYF
CDR3 DNA: TGCGCCAGCACCCTCGAGAGCCAGGGGAACTACGAGCAGTACTTC

clone size: .
J gene: TRBJ1-2
V gene: TRBV28
D gene: .
CDR3 protein: CASSPHSYGYTF
CDR3 DNA: TGTGCCAGCAGTCCCCACAGCTATGGCTACACCTTC